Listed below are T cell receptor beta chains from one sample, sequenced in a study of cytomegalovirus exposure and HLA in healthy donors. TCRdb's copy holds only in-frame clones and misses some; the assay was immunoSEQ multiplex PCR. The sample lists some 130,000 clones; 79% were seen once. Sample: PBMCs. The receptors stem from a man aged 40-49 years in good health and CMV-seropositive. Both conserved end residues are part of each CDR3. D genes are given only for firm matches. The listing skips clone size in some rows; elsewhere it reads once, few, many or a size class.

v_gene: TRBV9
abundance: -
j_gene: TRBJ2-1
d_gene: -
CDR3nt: TGTGCCAGCAGCGTCCAGGGTTACGACGAGCAGTTCTTC
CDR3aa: CASSVQGYDEQFF

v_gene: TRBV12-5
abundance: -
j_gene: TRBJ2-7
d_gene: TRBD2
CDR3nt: TGTGCTAGTGGTTTGGCGCCGGGGGGCTCCTACGAGCAGTACTTC
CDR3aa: CASGLAPGGSYEQYF

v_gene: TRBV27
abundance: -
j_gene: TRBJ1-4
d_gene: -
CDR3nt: TGTGCCAGCAGTTTCGGGAACCTGCCTGAAAACAAACTGTTTTTT
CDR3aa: CASSFGNLPENKLFF

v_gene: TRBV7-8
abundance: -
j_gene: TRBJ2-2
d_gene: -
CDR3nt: TGTGCCAGCAGCTTAGTTAGAAACACCGGGGAGCTGTTTTTT
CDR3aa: CASSLVRNTGELFF

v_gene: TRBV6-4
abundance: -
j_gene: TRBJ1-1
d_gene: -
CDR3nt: TGTGCCAGCAGTGACTCAGGGGGGGGATCGGTTGAAGCTTTCTTT
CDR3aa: CASSDSGGGSVEAFF

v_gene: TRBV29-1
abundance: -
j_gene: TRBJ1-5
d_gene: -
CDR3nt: TGCAGCGTTGCCAGGTTACAGCCCCAGCATTTT
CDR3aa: CSVARLQPQHF

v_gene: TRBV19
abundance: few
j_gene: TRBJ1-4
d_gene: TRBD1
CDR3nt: TGTGCCAGTAGTATAAGAAGGGGACAGGGTGGAGAAAAACTGTTTTTT
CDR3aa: CASSIRRGQGGEKLFF

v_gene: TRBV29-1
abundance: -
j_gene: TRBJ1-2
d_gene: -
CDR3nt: TGCAGCGTTGGAGACAGCTATGGCTACACCTTC
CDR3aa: CSVGDSYGYTF

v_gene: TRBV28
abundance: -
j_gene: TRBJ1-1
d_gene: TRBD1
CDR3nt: TGTGCCAGCAGTTCCGGGGACAGGGCCACTGAAGCTTTCTTT
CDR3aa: CASSSGDRATEAFF

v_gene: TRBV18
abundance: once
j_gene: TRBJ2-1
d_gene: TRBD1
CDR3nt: TGTGCCAGCTCACCGGGACAGATTATCTACAATGAGCAGTTCTTC
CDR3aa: CASSPGQIIYNEQFF

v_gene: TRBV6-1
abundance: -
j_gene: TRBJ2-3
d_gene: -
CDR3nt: TGTGCCAGCAGTGCGAGGCCAGGGTCCCCAGATACGCAGTATTTT
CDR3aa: CASSARPGSPDTQYF

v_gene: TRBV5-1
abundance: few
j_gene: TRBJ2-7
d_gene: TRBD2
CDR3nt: TGCGCCAGCAGCACACGATCACCTAGCGGGAGGGCCTATGGCGGCGAGCAGTACTTC
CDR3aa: CASSTRSPSGRAYGGEQYF

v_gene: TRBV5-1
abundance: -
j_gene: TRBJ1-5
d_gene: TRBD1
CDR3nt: TGCGCCAGCAGCCCCGGGACAGAAGATCAGCCCCAGCATTTT
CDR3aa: CASSPGTEDQPQHF

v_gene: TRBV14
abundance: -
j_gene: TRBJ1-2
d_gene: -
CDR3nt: TGTGCCAGCAGCGCAGCAGGGCTTGGCTACACCTTC
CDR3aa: CASSAAGLGYTF

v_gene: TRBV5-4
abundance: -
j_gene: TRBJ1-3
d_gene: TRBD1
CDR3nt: TGTGCCAGCTTCCGACAGGGGGTTACTGGAAACACCATATATTTT
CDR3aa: CASFRQGVTGNTIYF

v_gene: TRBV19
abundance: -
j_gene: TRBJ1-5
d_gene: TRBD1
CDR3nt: TGTGCCAGTAGTAAAACCGGAGGACAGGGTGGAGGTCAGCCCCAGCATTTT
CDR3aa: CASSKTGGQGGGQPQHF

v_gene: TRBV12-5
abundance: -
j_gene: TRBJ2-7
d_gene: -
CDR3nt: TGTGCTAGTGGTTTCACCTACGAGCAGTACTTC
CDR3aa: CASGFTYEQYF

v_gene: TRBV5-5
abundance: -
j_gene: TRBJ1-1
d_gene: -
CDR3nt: TGTGCCAGCAGCTTCGTCTCCGGGGAAGCTTTCTTT
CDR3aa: CASSFVSGEAFF

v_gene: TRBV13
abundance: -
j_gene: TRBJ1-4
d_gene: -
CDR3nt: TGTGCCAGCAGCTGGCGGGCAGCCGAAAAACTGTTTTTT
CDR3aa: CASSWRAAEKLFF

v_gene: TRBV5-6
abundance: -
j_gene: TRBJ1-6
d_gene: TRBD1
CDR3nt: TGTGCCAGCAGCTTGGACCCCCGAAAGACAGGGATAGATTCACCCCTCCACTTT
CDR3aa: CASSLDPRKTGIDSPLHF

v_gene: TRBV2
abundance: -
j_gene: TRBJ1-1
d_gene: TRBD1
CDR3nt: TGTGCCAGCAGTGGCGGACAGGGACTGAACACTGAAGCTTTCTTT
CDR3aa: CASSGGQGLNTEAFF

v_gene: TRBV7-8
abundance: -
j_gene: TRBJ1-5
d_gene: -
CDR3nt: TGTGCCAGCAGCGTAGCCGGGGATAGCAATCAGCCCCAGCATTTT
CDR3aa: CASSVAGDSNQPQHF

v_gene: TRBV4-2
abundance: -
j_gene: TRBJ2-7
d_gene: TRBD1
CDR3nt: TGTGCCAGCAGCCAGGATGACACTAACAGGGGGCCGTCCTCCTACGAGCAGTACTTC
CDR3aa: CASSQDDTNRGPSSYEQYF

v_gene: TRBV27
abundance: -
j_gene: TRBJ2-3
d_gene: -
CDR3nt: TGTGCCAGCAGTTTAATCAGGGTCGGAGATACGCAGTATTTT
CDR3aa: CASSLIRVGDTQYF